This is a list of T cell receptor beta chains from one sample in a study of blood T cells in healthy people across ages. TCRdb analysed the 5' RACE reads with MiXCR anew, one entry per CDR3 protein. The sample includes roughly 2 million distinct CDR3 sequences, just under 50% of them seen just once. The material sequenced was blood. The source is a middle-aged woman in good health. Both conserved end residues are part of each CDR3. The D gene is left open where the match is weak. Clone size is given for some rows only: seen once, a few or many times, or a class if the clone is expanded.

V	size	length	J	D	CDR3	DNA
TRBV20-1	.	14	TRBJ2-7	TRBD1	CSARKSGTGKEQYF	TGCAGTGCTAGGAAGTCCGGGACAGGGAAAGAGCAGTACTTC
TRBV20-1	once	10	TRBJ1-2	.	CSASDPGYTF	TGCAGTGCTTCGGATCCTGGCTACACCTTC
TRBV28	.	15	TRBJ2-1	TRBD2	CASNQRAGPYNEQFF	TGTGCCAGCAACCAGAGAGCGGGACCCTACAATGAGCAGTTCTTC
TRBV7-2	.	15	TRBJ1-1	.	CASSVTTAVGTEAFF	TGTGCCAGCAGCGTAACGACAGCCGTGGGCACTGAAGCTTTCTTT
TRBV7-2	few	16	TRBJ2-6	.	CASSLGAGLGANVLTF	TGTGCCAGCAGCTTAGGTGCTGGGCTGGGGGCCAACGTCCTGACTTTC
TRBV14	once	11	TRBJ2-1	.	CASSSGNGQFF	TGTGCCAGCAGCTCCGGGAATGGGCAGTTCTTC
TRBV7-9	.	13	TRBJ1-1	.	CASSLGDFPEAFF	TGTGCCAGCAGCTTAGGGGACTTTCCCGAAGCTTTCTTT
TRBV18	.	15	TRBJ2-1	TRBD2	CASSSRTSGENEQFF	TGTGCCAGCTCGTCCCGGACTAGCGGGGAGAATGAGCAGTTCTTC
TRBV18	.	16	TRBJ2-3	.	CASSQALGQRTDTQYF	TGTGCCAGCTCACAAGCCCTGGGACAACGCACAGATACGCAGTATTTT
TRBV9	.	12	TRBJ2-3	.	CASSETPDTQYF	TGTGCCAGCAGCGAGACTCCAGATACGCAGTATTTT
TRBV29-1	.	14	TRBJ1-2	TRBD1	CSVAGQGGNYGYTF	TGCAGCGTCGCGGGACAGGGAGGTAACTATGGCTACACCTTC
TRBV5-1	.	15	TRBJ1-2	.	CASSSITGLSYGYTF	TGCGCCAGCAGCTCCATAACAGGGCTCTCTTATGGCTACACCTTC
TRBV6-1	.	14	TRBJ1-2	TRBD1	CASSEIQGASGYTF	TGTGCCAGCAGTGAAATTCAGGGGGCAAGTGGCTACACCTTC
TRBV7-9	.	13	TRBJ2-7	.	CASSLATANEQYF	TGTGCCAGCAGCTTAGCGACCGCAAACGAGCAGTACTTC
TRBV24-1	.	16	TRBJ2-3	.	CATSDLYGGNTDTQYF	TGTGCCACCAGTGATTTGTACGGGGGAAACACAGATACGCAGTATTTT
TRBV3-1	.	18	TRBJ2-5	.	CASSQDSRDLLPGETQYF	TGTGCCAGCAGCCAAGATTCTCGGGACTTATTGCCTGGAGAGACCCAGTACTTC
TRBV5-1	few	14	TRBJ2-3	.	CASSRLPSTDTQYF	TGCGCCAGCAGTCGTTTACCCTCGACAGATACGCAGTATTTT
TRBV3-1	.	17	TRBJ2-7	TRBD2	CASSLNSSGGPSYEQYF	TGTGCCAGCAGCCTGAATTCTAGCGGGGGCCCATCCTACGAGCAGTACTTC
TRBV7-8	.	15	TRBJ2-7	.	CASSLGAGPFYEQYF	TGTGCCAGCAGCTTAGGAGCAGGCCCGTTCTACGAGCAGTACTTC
TRBV4-1	few	17	TRBJ2-4	TRBD2	CASSQDALAGGRDIQYF	TGCGCCAGCAGCCAAGATGCCCTAGCGGGGGGTAGGGACATTCAGTACTTC
TRBV29-1	.	14	TRBJ1-1	.	CSATGLGSNTEAFF	TGCAGCGCCACGGGCCTAGGGTCGAACACTGAAGCTTTCTTT
TRBV20-1	.	12	TRBJ1-5	.	CSVRRGFQPQHF	TGCAGTGTTAGACGGGGGTTTCAGCCCCAGCATTTT
TRBV10-3	.	12	TRBJ2-7	.	CAISESTHEQYF	TGTGCCATCAGTGAGTCGACTCACGAGCAGTACTTC
TRBV7-2	.	19	TRBJ2-4	.	CASSLAGGLQPPSKNIQYF	TGTGCCAGCAGCTTAGCAGGGGGGTTGCAACCCCCTAGCAAAAACATTCAGTACTTC
TRBV20-1	.	14	TRBJ2-3	.	CSAWAGQVTDTQYF	TGCAGTGCCTGGGCGGGACAAGTCACAGATACGCAGTATTTT
TRBV4-2	.	17	TRBJ2-6	TRBD1	CASSLGQEISGANVPTF	TGTGCCAGCAGCCTTGGACAGGAGATCTCTGGGGCCAACGTCCCGACTTTC
TRBV7-9	few	14	TRBJ1-2	.	CASSLGQVNYGYTF	TGTGCCAGCAGCTTGGGACAAGTAAACTATGGCTACACCTTC
TRBV4-1	many	15	TRBJ1-1	.	CASSQDQGPGAGAFF	TGCGCCAGCAGCCAAGATCAGGGCCCCGGGGCGGGCGCTTTCTTT
TRBV4-2	few	16	TRBJ2-5	TRBD2	CASSQEQTSPQETQYF	TGTGCCAGCAGCCAAGAACAGACTAGCCCCCAAGAGACCCAGTACTTC
TRBV28	few	15	TRBJ2-5	.	CASSLFTGMGETQYF	TGTGCCAGCAGTTTATTTACAGGGATGGGAGAGACCCAGTACTTC
TRBV7-9	.	15	TRBJ1-5	.	CASSPSGGDNQPQHF	TGTGCCAGCAGCCCCTCGGGGGGGGACAATCAGCCCCAGCATTTT
TRBV20-1	.	14	TRBJ1-5	TRBD1	CSARTRGYGQPQHF	TGCAGTGCTAGAACCAGGGGGTACGGTCAGCCCCAGCATTTT
TRBV6-5	.	14	TRBJ1-5	.	CASSYSGRGQPQHF	TGTGCCAGCAGTTACTCTGGCAGGGGCCAGCCCCAGCATTTT
TRBV6-1	.	18	TRBJ1-4	TRBD1	CASSRWTGGVSTNEKLFF	TGTGCCAGCAGTCGCTGGACAGGGGGCGTTTCAACTAATGAAAAACTGTTTTTT
TRBV27	.	14	TRBJ2-7	.	CASSPRTYSYEQYF	TGTGCCAGCAGCCCCCGGACTTACTCCTACGAGCAGTACTTC
TRBV7-2	.	16	TRBJ2-1	.	CASRGNTGTSYNEQFF	TGTGCCAGCAGAGGGAACACCGGGACGAGTTACAATGAGCAGTTCTTC
TRBV12-3/TRBV12-4	few	14	TRBJ2-3	TRBD2	CASSPGLAGVTQYF	TGTGCCAGCAGTCCCGGACTAGCGGGGGTAACGCAGTATTTT
TRBV20-1	.	14	TRBJ2-7	TRBD1	CSAWDSGLPYEQYF	TGCAGTGCGTGGGACAGCGGCTTGCCCTACGAGCAGTACTTC
TRBV28	.	15	TRBJ2-7	.	CASSPLKLDSYEQYF	TGTGCCAGCAGTCCTCTCAAGTTGGACTCCTACGAGCAGTACTTC